This T cell receptor beta chain was retrieved from a study of shared clonotypes between healthy human individuals. From germline, CDR1 is SGHTA and CDR2 FQGTGA. V shed 5 bases, J shed 6 bases, and the junction held 7 bases outside the gene matches. CDR3 length equals 14 residues. Profiled with immunoSEQ multiplex PCR; TCRdb holds only in-frame clones, not every one. The sample includes approximately 1.1 million clones, roughly 74% seen only once; the top ten take approximately 0.56%. The specimen sequenced was memory CD4+ T cells from PBMCs. Subset noted: CD45RA-negative fraction. The J gene is TRBJ2-1, the V gene TRBV7-3; 7 bases are a match to TRBD1. The receptor was derived from a man aged 18 to 30 in good health. Some clones in this sample may be carry-over from other donors' samples. This CDR3 is CASSPGTVSNEQFF. The DNA of the CDR3 is TGTGCCAGCAGCCCAGGGACAGTCTCCAATGAGCAGTTCTTC.